These 14 T cell receptor beta chains were all obtained from the same sample, sequenced in a study of cytomegalovirus exposure and HLA in healthy donors. Amplification used 60 Vbeta primers and 13 Jbeta primers. Here immunoSEQ multiplex PCR was the method, and the copy in TCRdb shows in-frame clones only, minus some. The repertoire holds about 96,000 clones, with about four fifths as singletons. The sequencing input was PBMCs. These receptor sequences come from a woman aged 65 to 85 in good health and CMV-seropositive.

In the case of this clone: The same CDR3 can be traced to other DNA sequences in this sample. This chain connects TRBV7-8 to TRBJ2-1, with TRBD2 matching 12 bases. J was trimmed by 3 bases and V by 5 bases; bases with no gene match: 14. This CDR3 spans 19 amino acids. Germline V gene sequence: CDR1 SGHVS, CDR2 FQNEAQ. The CDR3 sequence is CASSLPTTSGGGFYNEQFF. CDR3 DNA sequence: TGTGCCAGCAGCCTCCCAACGACTAGCGGGGGAGGATTCTACAATGAGCAGTTCTTC.

V usage is TRBV10-3 and J usage is TRBJ2-7, with 7 bases identical to TRBD2. Germline CDR1 ENHRY, CDR2 SYGVKD. The length of the CDR3 is 14 residues. CDR3 sequence reads: CASGGGTLDNEQYF. The DNA of the CDR3 is TGTGCTTCGGGAGGCGGAACTCTAGACAACGAGCAGTACTTC.

The chain joins TRBV5-1 to TRBJ2-5, with 10 bases matching TRBD1. The CDR3 totals 16 residues. The V gene's germline CDR1 is SGHRS and CDR2 YFSETQ. J was trimmed by 1 base and V by 4 bases; bases with no gene match: 7. The CDR3 region has the DNA TGCGCCAGCAGCACTACCGGGACAGGGGTCCAAGAGACCCAGTACTTC. Its translation: CASSTTGTGVQETQYF.

The chain recombines TRBV29-1 with TRBJ2-5; D is perhaps TRBD1 (5 bases). The germline V gene encodes CDR1 SQVTM and CDR2 ANQGSEA. The V and J ends lost 6 bases and 4 bases respectively, with 12 bases between them. This CDR3 spans 12 amino acids. In nucleotides, the CDR3 is TGCAGCGTCCAGGGCTTGGGAGAGACCCAGTACTTC. This gives the protein CSVQGLGETQYF.

CDR3 region: CASWSLSAGELFF. The CDR3 bases are TGTGCCAGTTGGTCCTTGAGCGCCGGGGAGCTGTTTTTT. This sequence joins TRBV28 and TRBJ2-2; D gene uncertain. CDR1 is MDHEN, CDR2 SYDVKM, per germline. This CDR3 contains 13 residues. V lost 9 bases and J 6 bases, leaving 14 bases between the germline ends. The whole variable domain, remainder taken from reference TRBV28 and TRBJ2-2, is DVKVTQSSRYLVKRTGEKVFLECVQDMDHENMFWYRQDPGLGLRLIYFSYDVKMKEKGDIPEGYSVSREKKERFSLILESASTNQTSMYLCASWSLSAGELFFGEGSRLTVL.

This clone appeared a few times. The rearrangement joins TRBV7-9 to TRBJ2-5; 7 bases are shared with TRBD1. The J segment lost 7 bases and the V segment lost 5 bases, leaving 10 bases of the junction unmatched. Per the germline V gene, CDR1 is SEHNR and CDR2 is FQNEAQ (reference sequence). The CDR3 loop spans 14 amino acids. CDR3 amino acids: CASSTWTGSGTQYF. The CDR3 DNA reads as TGTGCCAGCAGCACCTGGACAGGATCAGGGACCCAGTACTTC. Complete variable domain (other parts from reference TRBV7-9 and TRBJ2-5): DTGVSQNPRHKITKRGQNVTFRCDPISEHNRLYWYRQTLGQGPEFLTYFQNEAQLEKSRLLSDRFSAERPKGSFSTLEIQRTEQGDSAMYLCASSTWTGSGTQYFGPGTRLLVL.

Remarks on this clone: Other DNA sequences of this sample code for an identical CDR3. The V and J genes are TRBV10-3 and TRBJ2-3; 10 nucleotides line up with TRBD2. The J segment lost 1 base and the V segment lost 6 bases, leaving 7 bases of the junction unmatched. The CDR3 spans 16 residues. Germline V gene data show CDR1 as ENHRY and CDR2 as SYGVKD. The CDR3 protein is CAISPGLAGGTDTQYF. CDR3 DNA sequence: TGTGCCATCAGCCCGGGGCTAGCGGGGGGCACAGATACGCAGTATTTT.

The genes are TRBV5-1 and TRBJ2-7, with 10 bases matching TRBD1. Per germline, CDR1 SGHRS and CDR2 YFSETQ. V lost 4 bases and J lost 6; bases outside the gene matches: 7. The CDR3 is 14 residues long. The CDR3 loop is CASSRGTGVGEQYF. The CDR3 coding sequence is TGCGCCAGCAGCAGAGGGACAGGGGTGGGCGAGCAGTACTTC.

V and J are TRBV21-1 and TRBJ2-2; the table calls TRBD2, which could not be checked here. TRBV21-1 is tagged as a pseudogene. The CDR3 has 17 residues. CDR3 sequence reads: CASSGGDGGSSTGELFF. The CDR3, as DNA: TGTGCCAGCAGCGGGGGAGACGGGGGTTCGTCCACCGGGGAGCTGTTTTTT.

The sample holds a few counts of this clone. The chain links TRBV5-1 to TRBJ2-5; D gene ambiguous. Germline V CDR1 and CDR2: SGHRS, YFSETQ. V was clipped by 5 bases and J by 5 bases, with 13 bases between them. The CDR3 is 13 residues long. The CDR3 DNA reads TGCGCCAGCAGTTCGATTAGTTCGGAGACCCAGTACTTC. Translating it yields CASSSISSETQYF.

The chain employs TRBV5-5 and TRBJ2-7, with TRBD2 matching 11 bases. V was clipped by 3 bases and J by 2 bases; unmatched bases: 4. The CDR3 covers 15 residues. Looked up from germline, CDR1 is SGHKS and CDR2 is YYEKEE (reference sequence). Written as DNA, the CDR3 is TGTGCCAGCAGCTACTTAGCGGGGGGGCCCTACGAGCAGTACTTC. Translating gives CASSYLAGGPYEQYF.

This rearrangement joins TRBV4-2 to TRBJ1-2, with 7 bases that match TRBD1. Germline V CDR1 and CDR2: LGHNA, YNFKEQ. There are 16 residues in the CDR3. After removal of 4 bases from V and 1 base from J, the junction contained 9 bases not matched to a gene. CDR3 DNA sequence: TGTGCCAGCAGCCCTCAACCCAGGGACAGTAACTATGGCTACACCTTC. Residues: CASSPQPRDSNYGYTF.

This clone was recorded once. J is TRBJ2-1 and V is TRBV5-1; the match to TRBD2 covers 7 bases. Germline V gene sequence: CDR1 SGHRS, CDR2 YFSETQ. The CDR3 contains 15 residues. V shed 5 bases and J 5 bases; nucleotides not matched to a gene: 10. CDR3 region: CASRLLGLQNNEQFF. CDR3 DNA sequence: TGCGCCAGCAGACTCCTGGGACTACAAAACAATGAGCAGTTCTTC. Based on the CDR3 plus reference TRBV5-1 and TRBJ2-1, the full variable domain is KAGVTQTPRYLIKTRGQQVTLSCSPISGHRSVSWYQQTPGQGLQFLFEYFSETQRNKGNFPGRFSGRQFSNSRSEMNVSTLELGDSALYLCASRLLGLQNNEQFFGPGTRLTVL.

The genes are TRBV7-8 and TRBJ1-3; the match to TRBD1 covers 7 bases. V lost 6 bases and J lost 1; bases outside the gene matches: 3. Germline CDR1 SGHVS, CDR2 FQNEAQ. CDR3 length: 14 residues. Here the CDR3 reads CASRYRGSGNTIYF. As DNA, the CDR3 is TGTGCCAGCAGATACAGGGGATCTGGAAACACCATATATTTT.